The 2 T cell receptor beta chains presented below share a single source sample, sequenced in a study of response to subunit inactivated influenza vaccine. TCRdb processed the RT-PCR reads anew with MiXCR; each CDR3 protein has one entry. The data contain about 530,000 distinct CDR3 sequences, 12% of them seen just once; the ten biggest clones take up roughly 10%. This specimen was PBMCs from blood, taken on the day of vaccination. The source of these receptors is a man aged 50 to 59 who received an inactivated influenza vaccine.

This clonotype was recorded a few times. V and J are TRBV6-2 or TRBV6-3 and TRBJ2-7; 7 bases align to TRBD1. The CDR3 spans 12 residues. Germline trimming cut 5 bases from V and 5 bases from J; bases unmatched to any gene: 3. CDR1 and CDR2 (germline): MNHEY, SVGEGT. The chain's CDR3 is CASSLTGHEQYF. The CDR3 DNA reads TGTGCCAGCAGTCTGACAGGGCACGAGCAGTACTTC.

This chain joins TRBV5-1 and TRBJ1-2; 7 bases are shared with TRBD1. Trimming removed 3 bases from V and 2 bases from J; junction bases left unmatched: 16. Germline CDR1 is SGHRS and CDR2 is YFSETQ. The CDR3 has 18 residues. The CDR3 loop reads CASSYFTRPGQRNYGYTF. The CDR3 bases are TGCGCCAGCAGCTATTTTACCCGACCGGGACAGAGAAACTATGGCTACACCTTC.